The sequence of this T cell receptor beta chain was determined in a study of T cell responses to AZD1222 COVID-19 vaccine. The CDR3 sequence is 16 residues long. V lost 6 bases and J 0 bases, leaving 14 bases between the germline ends. Germline CDR1 reads MDHEN; CDR2 reads SYDVKM. Some clones are missing from TCRdb's copy, which holds only in-frame ones; the method was immunoSEQ multiplex PCR. The sample has tens of thousands of clones, roughly 88% seen once; the top ten hold less than 6%. The receptor's source is an adult in good health. The genes are TRBV28 and TRBJ1-4; TRBD1 might be the D (5 bases). This sample comprised peripheral blood, obtained on day 0 of AZD1222 vaccination. The CDR3 DNA sequence: TGTGCCAGCAGCCTATGGGACGGTGCAACTAATGAAAAACTGTTTTTT. It codes for CASSLWDGATNEKLFF.